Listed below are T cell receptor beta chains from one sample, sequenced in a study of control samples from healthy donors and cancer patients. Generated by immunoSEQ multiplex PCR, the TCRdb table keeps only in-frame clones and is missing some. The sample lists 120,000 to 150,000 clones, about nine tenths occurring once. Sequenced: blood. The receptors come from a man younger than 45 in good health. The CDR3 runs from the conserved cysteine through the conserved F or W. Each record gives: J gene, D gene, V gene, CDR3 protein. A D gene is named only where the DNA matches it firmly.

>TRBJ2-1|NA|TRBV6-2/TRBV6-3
CASSLGTYYNEQFF
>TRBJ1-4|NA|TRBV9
CASSVAVGLGEKLFF
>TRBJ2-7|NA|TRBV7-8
CASSLHSDGSGEQYF
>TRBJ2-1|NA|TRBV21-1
CASSERERNEQFF
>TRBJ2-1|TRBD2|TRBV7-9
CASSLRWGRAGNEQFF
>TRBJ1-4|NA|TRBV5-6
CASSLRVSATNEKLFF
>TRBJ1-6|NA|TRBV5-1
CANSLSRSSYNSPLHF
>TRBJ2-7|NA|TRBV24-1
CATSSAGSTEQYF
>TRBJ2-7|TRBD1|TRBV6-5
CASRDTGQGTYEQYF
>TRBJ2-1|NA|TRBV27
CASSLIGQDIYNEQFF
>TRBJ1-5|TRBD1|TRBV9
CASSAGTVQREPQHF
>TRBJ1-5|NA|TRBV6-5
CASTTGPGSNQPQHF
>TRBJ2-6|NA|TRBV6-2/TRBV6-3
CASSYSTSGANVLTF
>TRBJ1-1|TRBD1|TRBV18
CASSGQGATNTEAFF
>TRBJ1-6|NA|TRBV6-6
CASSLEGSYNSPLHF
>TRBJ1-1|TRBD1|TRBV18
CASSPGQGMAEAFF
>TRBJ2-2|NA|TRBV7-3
CASSLTSRVNTGELFF
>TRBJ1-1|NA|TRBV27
CASSLSQSTENTEAFF
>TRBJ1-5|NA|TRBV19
CASSISGRGFNQPQHF
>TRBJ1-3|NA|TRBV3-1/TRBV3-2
CASSRGVGGTGNTIYF
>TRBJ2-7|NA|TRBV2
CASSKGPYEQYF
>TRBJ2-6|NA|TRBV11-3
CASSFRGANVLTF
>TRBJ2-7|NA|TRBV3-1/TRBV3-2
CASSQANKNEQYF
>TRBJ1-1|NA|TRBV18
CASSPGQKNTEAFF
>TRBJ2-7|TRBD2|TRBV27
CASRLRGEGWGSLTYEQYF
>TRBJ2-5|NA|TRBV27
CASSMGRGDLETQYF
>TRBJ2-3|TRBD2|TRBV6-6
CASRNGVAGITDTQYF
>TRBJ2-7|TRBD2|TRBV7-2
CASSPRGSEQYF
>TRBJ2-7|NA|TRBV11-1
CATGKEDNREQYF
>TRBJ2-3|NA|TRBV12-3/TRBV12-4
CASSPGGDTQYF
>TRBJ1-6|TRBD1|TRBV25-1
CASSRQGWGRYNSPLHF
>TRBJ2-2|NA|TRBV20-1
CSARDLRELFF
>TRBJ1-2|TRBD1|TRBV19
CASRQGSGYTF
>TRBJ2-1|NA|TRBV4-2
CASSQEDGSSYNEQFF
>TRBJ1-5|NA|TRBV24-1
CATSESTGPNQPQHF
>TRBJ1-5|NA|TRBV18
CASSPSGLNQPQHF
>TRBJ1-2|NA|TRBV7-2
CASSFSGPNYGYTF
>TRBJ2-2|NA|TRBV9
CASSVGVSENTGELFF
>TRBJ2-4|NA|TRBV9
CASSVGVGAKNIQYF
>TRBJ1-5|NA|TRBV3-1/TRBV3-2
CASSQGASNQPQHF
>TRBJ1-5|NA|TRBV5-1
CASSWGGIDQPQHF
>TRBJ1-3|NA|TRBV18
CASSPPGARNTIYF
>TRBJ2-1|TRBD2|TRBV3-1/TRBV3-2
CASSQEIGRVAGDPEQFF
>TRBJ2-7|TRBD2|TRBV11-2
CASSSPTSPEQYF
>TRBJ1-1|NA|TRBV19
CASSISWGPQPEAFF
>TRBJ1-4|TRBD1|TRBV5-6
CASSFGQGEEKLFF
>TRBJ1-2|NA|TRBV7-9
CASSLAEGGNYGYTF